This TCR beta chain derives from a study of blood T cell repertoires in COVID-19. Sequencing was performed with immunoSEQ multiplex PCR; in TCRdb, only in-frame clones are kept and a portion is missing. The sample records approximately 500,000 clones, 85% to 90% being singletons. This TCR came from a woman aged 45-60 years with COVID-19, enrolled during active disease. The specimen sequenced was peripheral blood.

The CDR3 loop reads CASNPFLTASTDTQYF. DNA for the CDR3: TGTGCCAGCAACCCCTTCCTGACAGCTAGCACAGATACGCAGTATTTT. The genes are TRBV5-5 and TRBJ2-3, with D tentatively TRBD1 (5 bases). The CDR3 consists of 16 residues. CDR1 is SGHKS, CDR2 YYEKEE, per germline (reference sequence). With 6 bases removed from V and 0 bases from J, the gap between germline ends came to 17 bases.